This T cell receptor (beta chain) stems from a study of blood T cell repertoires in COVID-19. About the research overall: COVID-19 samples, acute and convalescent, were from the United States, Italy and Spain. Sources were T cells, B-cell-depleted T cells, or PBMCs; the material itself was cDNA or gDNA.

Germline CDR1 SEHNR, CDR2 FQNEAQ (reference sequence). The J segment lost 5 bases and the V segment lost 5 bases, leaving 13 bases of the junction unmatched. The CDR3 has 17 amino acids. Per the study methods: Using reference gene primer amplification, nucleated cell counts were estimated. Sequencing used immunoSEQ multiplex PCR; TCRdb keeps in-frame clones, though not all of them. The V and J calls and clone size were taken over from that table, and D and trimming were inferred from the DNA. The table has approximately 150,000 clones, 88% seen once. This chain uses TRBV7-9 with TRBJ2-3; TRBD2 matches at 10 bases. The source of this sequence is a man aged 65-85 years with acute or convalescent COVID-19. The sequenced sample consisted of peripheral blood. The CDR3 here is CASSPRGSGRAKDTQYF. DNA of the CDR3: TGTGCCAGCAGCCCCCGGGGGAGCGGGAGGGCCAAAGATACGCAGTATTTT.